What follows are 24 T cell receptor beta chains derived from one specimen sequenced in a study of CD8 T cells in ankylosing spondylitis. Antigens of these TCRs are unknown. The study, taken as a whole, reports: Typical of ankylosing spondylitis blood, it appeared, was a TCR beta motif of several highly homologous variants.

TCRdb independently ran MiXCR on the 5' RACE reads; one entry per CDR3 protein. Of roughly 700,000 distinct CDR3 sequences in the sample, roughly 19% were seen once. Sequencing input: blood, either unsorted or a sorted T cell fraction (not recorded which). Receptors were obtained from a male donor with ankylosing spondylitis.

Written as DNA, the CDR3 is TGTGCCAGCAGCTTAGTGTCAAGGAACCGCGGGGAGCTGTTTTTT. It specifies CASSLVSRNRGELFF. The chain recombines TRBV7-9 with TRBJ2-2, with D hard to call. Germline assignment: CDR1 SEHNR and CDR2 FQNEAQ (reference sequence). This CDR3 spans 15 amino acids. With 1 base removed from V and 7 bases from J, the gap between germline ends came to 13 bases.

This clonotype was counted a few times. The chain links TRBV9 to TRBJ2-5, with D perhaps matching TRBD1 (7 bases). The ends were cut back, 4 bases at V and 6 bases at J, with 16 bases in the middle. CDR3 length equals 14 residues. CDR1 is SGDLS, CDR2 YYNGEE, per germline. The CDR3 nucleotides read TGTGCCAGCAGCCCCGAGGGGGCGGGAAAGACCCAGTACTTC. Its translation: CASSPEGAGKTQYF.

This clonotype was recorded a few times. This rearrangement joins TRBV20-1 to TRBJ2-7; D possibly corresponds to TRBD2 (6 bases). V was trimmed by 4 bases and J by 0 bases, leaving 10 bases between them. The CDR3 runs 13 residues. Germline V gene data show CDR1 as DFQATT and CDR2 as SNEGSKA (reference sequence). CDR3 residues: CSATSDSSYEQYF. The DNA of the CDR3 is TGCAGTGCTACTAGCGACAGCTCCTACGAGCAGTACTTC.

This clonotype was seen more than once but under ten times. The CDR3 nucleotides read TGTGCCAGCAGTTCGACCGGGCGGCGGGGAACCCTCCAAGAGACCCAGTACTTC. Its translation: CASSSTGRRGTLQETQYF. This chain links TRBV28 with TRBJ2-5, with D possibly being TRBD2 (6 bases). The CDR3 consists of 18 residues. The germline V gene encodes CDR1 MDHEN and CDR2 SYDVKM. Trimming shortened V by 4 bases and J by 1 base, and 22 bases separated the two germline ends.

This clonotype was observed a handful of times. The rearrangement joins TRBV5-1 to TRBJ2-7, with TRBD2 identical over 14 bases. From germline, CDR1 is SGHRS and CDR2 YFSETQ. With V trimmed by 4 bases and J by 5 bases, 8 bases remained unmatched. CDR3 length: 16 residues. The CDR3 DNA sequence: TGCGCCAGCAGCCCCCATCGACTAGCGGGAGGGAACGAGCAGTACTTC. As protein: CASSPHRLAGGNEQYF.

This clonotype was found a few times. The chain is built from TRBV15 and TRBJ2-4, with D possibly being TRBD1 (5 bases). The V end lost 4 bases, the J end lost 6 bases, and 16 bases lay between the germline ends. The CDR3 runs 15 residues. Germline V gene data show CDR1 as LNHNV and CDR2 as YYDKDF (reference sequence). The CDR3 sequence is CATSTVTRVANIQYF. The CDR3 bases are TGTGCCACCAGCACAGTAACCAGGGTGGCAAACATTCAGTACTTC.

This chain joins TRBV20-1 and TRBJ2-7, with a possible D match to TRBD2 (5 bases). The CDR3 has 14 residues. Looked up from germline, CDR1 is DFQATT and CDR2 is SNEGSKA (reference sequence). V lost 0 bases and J 2 bases, leaving 11 bases between the germline ends. The CDR3 loop reads CSARDRTFPYEQYF. In nucleotides, the CDR3 is TGCAGTGCTAGAGACCGGACTTTTCCCTACGAGCAGTACTTC.

This clonotype has only a few counts. The rearrangement joins TRBV5-1 to TRBJ1-4; perhaps TRBD1 as D (5 bases). Trimming cost V 4 bases and J 8 bases, with 18 bases left between them. In germline, CDR1 is SGHRS, CDR2 YFSETQ. The CDR3 runs 15 residues. This CDR3 reads CASSPSRRAAEKLFF. The DNA of the CDR3 is TGCGCCAGCAGCCCGTCGCGCAGGGCGGCGGAAAAACTGTTTTTT.

This clonotype was seen a few times. CDR3 DNA: TGTGCCAGCAGCGTCGGGAGGGATGGCTACACCTTC. It codes for CASSVGRDGYTF. The rearrangement links TRBV9 to TRBJ1-2; D is ambiguous. The CDR3 length is 12 residues. Germline lookup yields CDR1 SGDLS and CDR2 YYNGEE. V shed 2 bases and J shed 6 bases, with 8 bases lying between them.

This clonotype was recorded a few times. The chain employs TRBV27 and TRBJ2-1; TRBD2 is a possible D gene (5 bases). V was shortened by 5 bases and J by 0 bases, with 14 bases between the two germline ends. There are 16 residues in the CDR3. Germline V lookup: CDR1 MNHEY, CDR2 SMNVEV (reference sequence). The CDR3 here is CASSSYRDASYNEQFF. As DNA, the CDR3 is TGTGCCAGCAGTAGCTACCGGGATGCCTCCTACAATGAGCAGTTCTTC.

V and J are TRBV2 and TRBJ1-1; no firm D call. This CDR3 comprises 13 residues. Germline CDR1 SNHLY, CDR2 FYNNEI. The V and J ends lost 3 bases and 1 base respectively, with 6 bases between them. The CDR3 bases are TGTGCCAGCAGTGATCCGCAGAACACTGAAGCTTTCTTT. Translated, it gives CASSDPQNTEAFF.

The chain joins TRBV27 to TRBJ2-2; D is possibly TRBD2 (6 bases). The V gene's germline CDR1 is MNHEY and CDR2 SMNVEV (reference sequence). The CDR3 has 17 residues. Trimming removed 5 bases at V and 1 base at J, with 17 bases between. The CDR3 region has the DNA TGTGCCAGCAGTGGTGGTGGGCGGGACCTGAACACCGGGGAGCTGTTTTTT. It encodes CASSGGGRDLNTGELFF.

This clonotype was detected only once. V gene TRBV11-2 combines with J gene TRBJ2-1; 7 nucleotides agree with TRBD2. The CDR3 runs 15 residues. Trimming took 6 bases from V and 5 from J; bases not matched to a gene: 10. In germline, CDR1 is SGHAT, CDR2 FQNNGV. The CDR3 nucleotides are TGTGCCAGCAGATCGACCGGGACTACAAACAATGAGCAGTTCTTC. Its translation is CASRSTGTTNNEQFF.

This clonotype was counted only a few times. The gene calls are TRBV2 and TRBJ2-6, with D possibly called TRBD1 or TRBD2 (6 bases each). The CDR3 contains 16 residues. The germline V gene has CDR1 SNHLY and CDR2 FYNNEI. V lost 6 bases, J lost 4 bases, and 16 bases lay in between. In DNA form, the CDR3 reads TGTGCCAGCAGGCGGGACATTGATCCCGGGGCCAACGTCCTGACTTTC. Its translation is CASRRDIDPGANVLTF.

This clonotype was found a few times. The V and J genes are TRBV15 and TRBJ1-2, with D possibly TRBD1 on 5 matching bases. This CDR3 contains 13 residues. Looked up from germline, CDR1 is LNHNV and CDR2 is YYDKDF (reference sequence). The V gene lost 0 bases and the J gene lost 4 bases, with 6 bases spanning the gap. CDR3 sequence reads: CATSRDGTYGYTF. In nucleotides, the CDR3 is TGTGCCACCAGCAGAGATGGGACCTATGGCTACACCTTC.

The chain is built from TRBV4-1 and TRBJ2-2; D may be TRBD1 (6 bases). V was pared by 6 bases and J by 6 bases, with 23 bases between. Germline values: CDR1 MGHRA, CDR2 YSYEKL. This CDR3 is built from 17 residues. Here the CDR3 reads CASRGPRSRGRAGELFF. As DNA, the CDR3 is TGCGCCAGCAGGGGGCCAAGGAGCAGGGGTCGGGCCGGGGAGCTGTTTTTT.

This chain links TRBV4-1 with TRBJ2-1, with TRBD2 identical over 8 bases. V lost 1 base to trimming and J lost 6 bases; unmatched junction nucleotides: 11. CDR3 length: 17 residues. Germline CDR1 MGHRA, CDR2 YSYEKL. The CDR3 DNA reads TGCGCCAGCAGCCAAGGGATTCAGGGACTAGTAGGCAATGAGCAGTTCTTC. This translates into CASSQGIQGLVGNEQFF.

A few counts support this clonotype. The V gene is TRBV5-5, the J gene TRBJ1-5, with D perhaps TRBD1 (5 bases). V dropped 4 bases and J dropped 7 bases, with 15 bases sitting between them. In germline, CDR1 is SGHKS, CDR2 YYEKEE (reference sequence). This CDR3 is 14 amino acids long. The CDR3 loop reads CASSPGGERQPQHF. The CDR3 bases are TGTGCCAGCAGCCCGGGAGGGGAGAGACAGCCCCAGCATTTT.

The chain employs TRBV29-1 and TRBJ2-2; D gene unclear. Germline CDR1 reads SQVTM; CDR2 reads ANQGSEA. The CDR3 length is 13 residues. Trimming took off 4 bases at V and 4 bases at J, with 10 bases between the two ends. The CDR3 coding sequence is TGCAGCGTTGTGGTCCCAGGCACCGGGGAGCTGTTTTTT. As protein: CSVVVPGTGELFF.

There are a few counts of this clonotype. The chain employs TRBV18 and TRBJ2-7; weak D call: TRBD1 (7 bases). This CDR3 contains 17 residues. Germline V gives CDR1 KGHSH, CDR2 LQKENI. V lost 0 bases to trimming and J lost 2 bases, with 17 bases between them. Here the CDR3 DNA reads TGTGCCAGCTCACCACCGAATGGGCCAGGGGGGACCTACGAGCAGTACTTC. Translation: CASSPPNGPGGTYEQYF.

The rearrangement links TRBV6-1 to TRBJ2-3; D might be TRBD2 (5 bases). There are 16 residues in the CDR3. Trimming left V 6 bases short and J 2 bases short, with 18 bases between. Germline assignment: CDR1 MNHNS and CDR2 SASEGT. This chain's CDR3 is CASRFHGETYTDTQYF. The CDR3 nucleotides are TGTGCCAGCAGGTTCCACGGGGAGACTTACACAGATACGCAGTATTTT.

The genes are TRBV6-1 and TRBJ1-1; D gene ambiguous. CDR3 length: 13 amino acids. Deletions cut 6 bases from V and 0 bases from J, with 8 bases between. Germline loops: CDR1 MNHNS, CDR2 SASEGT. CDR3 loop: CASRRAMNTEAFF. In nucleotides, the CDR3 is TGTGCCAGCAGACGGGCCATGAACACTGAAGCTTTCTTT.

This chain uses TRBV5-1 with TRBJ2-5; D could derive from TRBD1 or TRBD2 (5 bases each). Trimming cost V 4 bases and J 2 bases, with 12 bases left between them. Germline assignment: CDR1 SGHRS and CDR2 YFSETQ. The CDR3 is made up of 14 amino acids. The CDR3 region has the DNA TGCGCCAGCAGCCAACCGAGGGGTCAAGAGACCCAGTACTTC. Translating it yields CASSQPRGQETQYF.

The chain recombines TRBV20-1 with TRBJ1-5; D gene ambiguous. V lost 3 bases and J 2 bases, leaving 8 bases between the germline ends. This CDR3 is built from 13 residues. Per germline, CDR1 DFQATT and CDR2 SNEGSKA (reference sequence). CDR3 in DNA: TGCAGTGCTAGTTTGGCCGGCAATCAGCCCCAGCATTTT. Translated, it gives CSASLAGNQPQHF.